This TCR beta chain comes out of a study of response to subunit inactivated influenza vaccine. Whole-study findings and limits: The authors proposed limited new T cell recruitment per seasonal influenza vaccination.

The V gene end was trimmed by 3 bases and the J gene end by 2 bases; junction bases not matched to a gene: 4. There are 15 residues in the CDR3. The V gene's germline CDR1 is SGHKS and CDR2 YYEKEE (reference sequence). TCRdb processed the RT-PCR reads anew with MiXCR; each CDR3 protein has one entry. The sample lists about 800,000 distinct CDR3 sequences; 21% were seen once. With respect to this clonotype: Antigen unknown.

The genes are TRBV5-5 and TRBJ2-7; TRBD2 aligns across 11 bases. The clonotype comes from a man in his fifties or sixties who received an inactivated influenza vaccine. Source: PBMCs from blood, taken around 5 days after vaccination. CDR3 DNA sequence: TGTGCCAGCAGCTCTAGACTAGCGGGGCCCTACGAGCAGTACTTC. This codes for CASSSRLAGPYEQYF.